Listed below are T cell receptor beta chains from one sample, sequenced in a study of technical replicates of blood from a few donors. Here immunoSEQ multiplex PCR was the method, and the copy in TCRdb shows in-frame clones only, minus some. Of tens of thousands of clones listed, 95% to 98% are singletons. Sequenced sample: T cells isolated from PBMCs. The receptors originated from a human donor in good health. CDR3s include the opening cysteine and the closing phenylalanine or tryptophan. D genes are given only for firm matches. Size tells how often a clone was seen (once, few, many) or the class of an expanded clone, and some rows leave it out.

>TRBD1|TRBJ2-7|TRBV6-1|-
TGTGCCAGCAAGGGACAGGGAGTCGACGAGCAGTACTTC
CASKGQGVDEQYF
>-|TRBJ2-5|TRBV7-7|-
TGTGCCAGCAGCTTATATTCAGGGGCAACACCTCCAGAGACCCAGTACTTC
CASSLYSGATPPETQYF
>TRBD1|TRBJ2-7|TRBV9|-
TGTGCCAGCAGCGGGACGGGACAGAGCTACGAGCAGTACTTC
CASSGTGQSYEQYF
>-|TRBJ2-7|TRBV28|-
TGTGCCAGCAGTTTTCAGGGGACCGAGCAGTACTTC
CASSFQGTEQYF
>-|TRBJ1-1|TRBV7-2|once
TGTGCCAGCAGCTCCAACCGGGACACCCTTGAAGCTTTCTTT
CASSSNRDTLEAFF
>-|TRBJ1-5|TRBV29-1|-
TGCAGCGTTGTTGTGGGGCCCAATCAGCCCCAGCATTTT
CSVVVGPNQPQHF
>TRBD2|TRBJ2-3|TRBV27|-
TGTGCCAGTACCGCCGGGACTAGCGGGAGCACAGATACGCAGTATTTT
CASTAGTSGSTDTQYF
>TRBD2|TRBJ2-1|TRBV11-2|-
TGTGCCAGCAGCTCTAGGACTAGCGGGAGTGCTAATGAGCAGTTCTTC
CASSSRTSGSANEQFF
>TRBD1|TRBJ2-6|TRBV28|-
TGTGCCAGTATTACAGGGGCTTCTGGGGCCAACGTCCTGACTTTC
CASITGASGANVLTF
>-|TRBJ1-2|TRBV28|-
TGTGCCAGCTGGGATAATGGGGGGGGTGGCTACACCTTC
CASWDNGGGGYTF
>-|TRBJ1-2|TRBV2|-
TGTGCCAGCAGTGTCCGAGGGTCGGACTATGGCTACACCTTC
CASSVRGSDYGYTF
>-|TRBJ2-7|TRBV27|-
TGTGCCAGCAGTTTCTCAGGGGTGGGCGAGCAGTACTTC
CASSFSGVGEQYF
>-|TRBJ1-5|TRBV28|-
TGTGCCAGCAGTTTCTCTCAAGGAGGGAAAAATCAGCCCCAGCATTTT
CASSFSQGGKNQPQHF
>TRBD1|TRBJ2-7|TRBV7-9|-
TGTGCCAGCAGCTTAGGACAGGGGGTCGACTACGAGCAGTACTTC
CASSLGQGVDYEQYF
>-|TRBJ2-3|TRBV10-1|few
TGCGCCAGCAGTGGCGGTGCAGCGGGCGAGGTAGATACGCAGTATTTT
CASSGGAAGEVDTQYF
>TRBD2|TRBJ2-1|TRBV28|-
TGTGCCAGCAGTTTATGGGGACTAGCGGGAGTAAAGAATGAGCAGTTCTTC
CASSLWGLAGVKNEQFF
>TRBD1|TRBJ2-7|TRBV7-3|-
TGTGCCAGCAGGCTAGCAGGGACAGACTCATACGAGCAGTACTTC
CASRLAGTDSYEQYF
>TRBD2|TRBJ2-1|TRBV4-2|-
TGTGCCAGCAGCCCTTTTCGACTAGCGGAGGACAATGAGCAGTTCTTC
CASSPFRLAEDNEQFF
>-|TRBJ2-2|TRBV6-5|-
TGTGCCAGCTGTCTAGGGGGGGCCGGGGAGCTGTTTTTT
CASCLGGAGELFF
>-|TRBJ2-2|TRBV2|-
TGTGCCAGCGAGTACCAATGGAACACCGGGGAGCTGTTTTTT
CASEYQWNTGELFF
>TRBD1|TRBJ2-7|TRBV2|-
TGTGCCAACACGGGACAGGGCTCCTACGAGCAGTACTTC
CANTGQGSYEQYF
>TRBD2|TRBJ2-5|TRBV4-2|-
TGTGCCAGCAGCCAAGCCTCGGGGAGGGAAGAGACCCAGTACTTC
CASSQASGREETQYF
>-|TRBJ1-5|TRBV5-6|-
TGTGCCAGCAGCTTGTCTGCAGTTACCTTGCCCCAGCATTTT
CASSLSAVTLPQHF
>TRBD2|TRBJ2-2|TRBV6-5|-
TGTGCCAGCAGGCGTACTAGCGGGGGGCACGGGGAGCTGTTTTTT
CASRRTSGGHGELFF
>-|TRBJ2-7|TRBV18|-
TGTGCCAGCTCACATGGACAGTTCCTCGAGCAGTACTTC
CASSHGQFLEQYF
>-|TRBJ2-3|TRBV15|-
TGTGCCACCAGCAGAGATAGAGATACGCAGTATTTT
CATSRDRDTQYF
>-|TRBJ2-2|TRBV9|-
TGTGCCAGCAGCCCGGACTCCGGGGAGCTGTTTTTT
CASSPDSGELFF
>TRBD1|TRBJ1-1|TRBV15|-
TGTGCCACCAGCAGAGTGGGACAGGGTGGCACTGAAGCTTTCTTT
CATSRVGQGGTEAFF
>-|TRBJ2-4|TRBV6-5|-
TGTGCCAGCAGTTACTCCCTGGGCCGAGCCAAAAACATTCAGTACTTC
CASSYSLGRAKNIQYF
>-|TRBJ1-5|TRBV21-1|-
TGTGCCAGCCCGACATTTGTACGGTATAGCAATCAGCCCCAGCATTTT
CASPTFVRYSNQPQHF
>TRBD1|TRBJ1-6|TRBV2|-
TGTGCCAGCAGTGGTGAGGGACAGGGGGCGAATTTCGAGGATTCACCCCTCCACTTT
CASSGEGQGANFEDSPLHF
>TRBD1|TRBJ1-1|TRBV7-9|-
TGTGCCAGCAGCCGGACAGGCGGGACTGAAGCTTTCTTT
CASSRTGGTEAFF
>TRBD1|TRBJ1-1|TRBV5-4|-
TGTGCCAGCAGCCTAAACCCCGAACAGGGGGGCACTGAAGCTTTCTTT
CASSLNPEQGGTEAFF
>-|TRBJ2-2|TRBV1|once
TGCACCAGCAGCCAAGATTGCCCCCTAGCGGGGGGGTGTGCCGGGGAGCTGTTTTTT
CTSSQDCPLAGGCAGELFF
>TRBD1|TRBJ2-3|TRBV19|-
TGTGCCAGTAGCGAAGACAGGGTCACAGATACGCAGTATTTT
CASSEDRVTDTQYF